Each of the 31 T cell receptor beta chains below was sequenced from the same sample in a study of T cells in localized non-small cell lung cancer. Libraries were prepared by immunoSEQ multiplex PCR; TCRdb keeps only in-frame clonotypes and omits some of them. The repertoire holds over a thousand clones, with roughly 24% as singletons. Here the sequenced sample was lung tumor tissue, taken before any cancer treatment. The receptors were gathered from a male donor at least 60 years old with stage II lung adenocarcinoma.

J is TRBJ2-7 and V is TRBV18; 10 positions match TRBD2. This CDR3 spans 15 amino acids. The germline gives CDR1 KGHSH, CDR2 LQKENI. The J segment lost 2 bases and the V segment lost 6 bases, leaving 7 bases of the junction unmatched. The CDR3 loop is CASSRTGTSAYEQYF. CDR3 DNA: TGTGCCAGCTCGCGGACCGGGACTAGCGCCTACGAGCAGTACTTC.

This clone was seen a few times. The junction and the germline gene differ at one end; a read error may be behind it. The gene calls are TRBV28 and TRBJ1-5; D unresolved. Germline-derived CDR1 and CDR2 are MDHEN and SYDVKM. The CDR3 spans 14 residues. This CDR3 is CASTLNRNNQPQHF. In DNA form, the CDR3 reads TGTGCCAGCACTTTAAACCGTAACAATCAGCCCCAGCATTTT.

This clone was counted a few times. The genes are TRBV25-1 and TRBJ1-2; 10 bases line up with TRBD1. V was clipped by 3 bases and J by 6 bases; unmatched bases: 13. This CDR3 is built from 17 residues. In germline, CDR1 is MGHDK, CDR2 SYGVNS. The CDR3 is CASSDFWDRGREDGYTF. The CDR3 coding sequence is TGTGCCAGCAGTGATTTTTGGGACAGGGGAAGAGAGGATGGCTACACCTTC.

This sequence joins TRBV9 and TRBJ2-2; 7 nucleotides match TRBD2. Germline assignment: CDR1 SGDLS and CDR2 YYNGEE. The length of the CDR3 is 14 residues. V shed 0 bases and J 4 bases; nucleotides not matched to a gene: 0. CDR3 protein: CASSVVAGTGELFF. In DNA, the CDR3 is TGTGCCAGCAGCGTAGTAGCGGGCACCGGGGAGCTGTTTTTT.

CDR3 in amino acids: CASSWNRDGGEKLFF. CDR3 nucleotides: TGTGCCAGCAGCTGGAACAGGGACGGAGGTGAAAAACTGTTTTTT. The V and J genes are TRBV11-3 and TRBJ1-4; weak D call: TRBD1 (6 bases). The V end was cut by 4 bases, the J end by 7 bases, with 16 bases between. Germline loops: CDR1 SGHNT, CDR2 YENEEA. This CDR3 is built from 15 residues.

This rearrangement joins TRBV15 to TRBJ1-5; D ambiguous. V lost 3 bases and J lost 4, with 16 bases in between. The CDR3 is 16 amino acids. CDR1 and CDR2 (germline): LNHNV, YYDKDF (reference sequence). CDR3 loop: CATSSWPGGPNQPQHF. CDR3 in DNA: TGTGCCACCAGCAGCTGGCCCGGTGGGCCAAATCAGCCCCAGCATTTT.

The chain uses TRBV19 and TRBJ2-5; 9 nucleotides match TRBD2. V lost 7 bases, J lost 3 bases, and 6 bases stayed unmatched. Germline V CDR1 and CDR2: LNHDA, SQIVND (reference sequence). The CDR3 is 14 residues long. CDR3 nucleotide sequence: TGTGCCAGTAAGCCGATAGCGGGAGAAGAGACCCAGTACTTC. It specifies CASKPIAGEETQYF.

This sequence joins TRBV18 and TRBJ1-2, with 8 bases lining up with TRBD1. The CDR3 is 13 residues long. Per the germline V gene, CDR1 is KGHSH and CDR2 is LQKENI. Losses at the gene ends were 6 bases for V and 6 bases for J; bases not matched to a gene: 6. For the CDR3, the DNA is TGTGCCAGCTCCCAGGACAGGGTTAATGGCTACACCTTC. This sequence encodes CASSQDRVNGYTF.

This sequence joins TRBV23-1 and TRBJ2-2; 9 nucleotides match TRBD1. TRBV23-1 is filed as an ORF, its function uncertain. CDR3 length equals 16 residues. V trimming: 0 bases; J trimming: 9 bases; junction bases outside the gene matches: 8. The CDR3 sequence: CASSQSAQGAQRELFF. The CDR3 DNA sequence: TGCGCCAGCAGTCAATCGGCACAGGGGGCTCAACGGGAGCTGTTTTTT.

The chain joins TRBV9 to TRBJ1-1; no clear D gene. Germline loops: CDR1 SGDLS, CDR2 YYNGEE. Trimming took 5 bases from V and 0 from J, leaving 8 bases between them. CDR3 length: 13 residues. The CDR3 sequence: CASSAFMNTEAFF. The CDR3 DNA sequence: TGTGCCAGCAGTGCATTCATGAACACTGAAGCTTTCTTT.

This clone was detected only a few times. The chain couples TRBV11-3 to TRBJ1-2; D possibly corresponds to TRBD1 (6 bases). The CDR3 consists of 15 residues. Germline V gives CDR1 SGHNT, CDR2 YENEEA. V lost 5 bases, J lost 4 bases, and 17 bases lay in between. As DNA, the CDR3 is TGTGCCAGCAGCCCGTCTAGGACAGTAGGCTATGGCTACACCTTC. Translated: CASSPSRTVGYGYTF.

This clone was picked up a small number of times. The chain employs TRBV6-8 and TRBJ2-3; D unresolved. The CDR3 consists of 15 residues. Germline V lookup: CDR1 MNHGY, CDR2 SAAAGT. V was cut by 0 bases and J by 2 bases, with 9 bases left in between. DNA of the CDR3: TGTGCCAGCAGTTACTCGAGCGTGGCCACAGATACGCAGTATTTT. Encoded protein: CASSYSSVATDTQYF.

This clone was picked up a small number of times. The J gene is TRBJ2-6, the V gene TRBV30; possibly TRBD1 or TRBD2 for D (5 bases each). Germline V gene sequence: CDR1 GTSNPN, CDR2 SVGIG (reference sequence). This CDR3 is built from 14 residues. Between the trimmed V and J ends, which lost 5 bases and 1 base, there was a span of 9 bases. CDR3: CAWGTRSGANVLTF. The CDR3 DNA is TGTGCCTGGGGGACCAGGTCTGGGGCCAACGTCCTGACTTTC. Full variable domain (remainder filled in from reference TRBV30 and TRBJ2-6): SQTIHQWPATLVQPVGSPLSLECTVEGTSNPNLYWYRQAAGRGLQLLFYSVGIGQISSEVPQNLSASRPQDRQFILSSKKLLLSDSGFYLCAWGTRSGANVLTFGAGSRLTVL.

This clone was counted between two and nine times. This sequence joins TRBV11-3 and TRBJ1-2; D may be TRBD1 (5 bases). The CDR3 covers 15 residues. Germline-derived CDR1 and CDR2 are SGHNT and YENEEA. Trimming cost V 5 bases and J 3 bases, with 16 bases left between them. The CDR3 loop is CASSVGGGYDYGYTF. CDR3 DNA: TGTGCCAGCAGCGTCGGGGGAGGGTATGACTATGGCTACACCTTC.

The rearrangement uses TRBV6-8 and TRBJ2-5; D ambiguous. This CDR3 is built from 12 residues. Per germline, CDR1 MNHGY and CDR2 SAAAGT. Trimming pared 7 bases from V and 2 bases from J, leaving 8 bases between. The CDR3 nucleotides read TGTGCCAGCACCCCTATGCAAGAGACCCAGTACTTC. As protein: CASTPMQETQYF.

In the case of this clone: Relative to the germline gene, one junction end is altered; a read error may explain this. The chain is built from TRBV5-1 and TRBJ2-7, with D possibly being TRBD1 (5 bases). Germline V gene sequence: CDR1 SGHRS, CDR2 YFSETQ. The CDR3 is 15 amino acids. The CDR3 is CASTLTLDNSYEQYF. The DNA of the CDR3 is TGCGCCAGCACCTTGACCTTGGACAATTCCTACGAGCAGTACTTC.

V gene TRBV15 combines with J gene TRBJ2-1; TRBD1 might be the D (7 bases). Deletions cut 3 bases from V and 12 bases from J, with 21 bases between. The CDR3 is made up of 15 amino acids. Per germline, CDR1 LNHNV and CDR2 YYDKDF (reference sequence). CDR3 DNA: TGTGCCACCAGCAGGCAGGGGGGACTCTCTCCTGGGCAGTTCTTC. This gives the protein CATSRQGGLSPGQFF.

The V and J genes are TRBV6-8 and TRBJ2-7; a weak D match, TRBD1 (6 bases). The germline V gene has CDR1 MNHGY and CDR2 SAAAGT. The germline V and J ends were trimmed by 4 bases and 4 bases, with 11 bases remaining between them. The CDR3 consists of 13 residues. CDR3 in amino acids: CASSSGHPYEQYF. CDR3 sequence (DNA): TGTGCCAGCAGTTCGGGACATCCTTACGAGCAGTACTTC.

This clone is classed as large. The gene calls are TRBV6-8 and TRBJ1-1; tentatively, D is TRBD1 (6 bases). The CDR3 has 13 residues. In germline, CDR1 is MNHGY, CDR2 SAAAGT. The germline V and J ends were trimmed by 6 bases and 1 base, with 9 bases remaining between them. The CDR3 protein is CASRYRANTEAFF. DNA of the CDR3: TGTGCCAGCAGATACAGGGCGAACACTGAAGCTTTCTTT.

This clone has a handful of counts. The gene calls are TRBV11-3 and TRBJ2-5; TRBD1 is a possible D gene (8 bases). CDR1 is SGHNT, CDR2 YENEEA, per germline. CDR3 length equals 16 residues. Between the trimmed V and J ends, which lost 5 bases and 5 bases, there was a span of 21 bases. The CDR3 loop reads CASSLMNRGGTETQYF. For the CDR3, the DNA is TGTGCCAGCAGCCTCATGAACAGGGGGGGTACGGAGACCCAGTACTTC.

This clone was picked up a small number of times. The rearrangement joins TRBV6-8 to TRBJ1-2; D is perhaps TRBD1 (6 bases). Germline lookup yields CDR1 MNHGY and CDR2 SAAAGT. The V end lost 4 bases, the J end lost 2 bases, and 14 bases lay between the germline ends. This CDR3 has 15 residues. CDR3 sequence: CASSLRQEKNYGYTF. The CDR3 DNA reads as TGTGCCAGCAGTTTGAGACAGGAGAAGAACTATGGCTACACCTTC.

This clone was counted a few times. The chain has TRBV9 and TRBJ2-7, with 8 bases aligning to TRBD1. Losses at the gene ends were 6 bases for V and 9 bases for J; bases not matched to a gene: 8. This CDR3 is built from 12 residues. Germline loops: CDR1 SGDLS, CDR2 YYNGEE. CDR3 coding DNA: TGTGCCAGCATGGAGGACAGGGTTGTGCAGTACTTC. This codes for CASMEDRVVQYF.

A few counts support this clone. V and J are TRBV6-8 and TRBJ1-1; tentatively, D is TRBD1 (5 bases). The CDR3 consists of 13 residues. Trimming removed 5 bases from V and 11 bases from J, with 18 bases in between. Germline loops: CDR1 MNHGY, CDR2 SAAAGT. CDR3 residues: CASSVMIGTAAFF. For the CDR3, the DNA is TGTGCCAGCAGTGTGATGATTGGGACTGCGGCTTTCTTT.

The chain has TRBV14 and TRBJ1-1; tentative D call: TRBD1 (6 bases). Looked up from germline, CDR1 is SGHDN and CDR2 is FVKESK. With 2 bases removed from V and 1 base from J, the gap between germline ends came to 11 bases. The CDR3 contains 15 residues. CDR3 sequence reads: CASSQRTGWNTEAFF. Written as DNA, the CDR3 is TGTGCCAGCAGCCAACGCACAGGGTGGAACACTGAAGCTTTCTTT.

The chain has TRBV28 and TRBJ1-2, with 9 bases matching TRBD1. The V gene's germline CDR1 is MDHEN and CDR2 SYDVKM. V shed 2 bases, J shed 8 bases, and the junction held 0 bases outside the gene matches. The CDR3 consists of 12 residues. The CDR3 DNA reads TGTGCCAGCAGTTTAGGGACAGGGGGCTACACCTTC. Its protein is CASSLGTGGYTF.

This clone was observed a handful of times. Compared with germline, one end of the junction differs, possibly owing to a read error. V and J are TRBV6-4 and TRBJ2-7, with unresolved D. Germline V CDR1 and CDR2: MRHNA, SNTAGT. The CDR3 totals 11 residues. The CDR3 bases are TGTGCCAGCAGTTACCGGCAGGAGCAAGCGTTC. This translates into CASSYRQEQAF.

V is TRBV19 and J is TRBJ2-5; TRBD2 matches at 13 bases. This CDR3 is 17 amino acids long. V was clipped by 3 bases and J by 1 base; unmatched bases: 5. Germline CDR1 and CDR2: LNHDA and SQIVND (reference sequence). CDR3 loop: CASSIGGLAGFQETQYF. CDR3 in DNA: TGTGCCAGTAGTATCGGGGGACTAGCGGGGTTCCAAGAGACCCAGTACTTC.

This clone is judged medium-sized. J is TRBJ1-4 and V is TRBV9; tentatively, D is TRBD1 (6 bases). The CDR3 covers 13 residues. V dropped 4 bases and J dropped 8 bases, with 12 bases sitting between them. Germline CDR1 and CDR2: SGDLS and YYNGEE. CDR3 sequence reads: CASSPTGGEKLFF. The DNA for the CDR3 is TGTGCCAGCAGCCCGACCGGGGGCGAAAAACTGTTTTTT. The variable domain in full, completed from reference TRBV9 and TRBJ1-4, reads DSGVTQTPKHLITATGQRVTLRCSPRSGDLSVYWYQQSLDQGLQFLIQYYNGEERAKGNILERFSAQQFPDLHSELNLSSLELGDSALYFCASSPTGGEKLFFGSGTQLSVL.

The rearrangement uses TRBV18 and TRBJ2-1, with 8 bases lining up with TRBD2. Germline CDR1 and CDR2: KGHSH and LQKENI. The V and J ends lost 1 base and 4 bases, in that order; junction bases with no gene match: 3. The CDR3 spans 15 residues. This CDR3 reads CASSPQGLGYNEQFF. Written as DNA, the CDR3 is TGTGCCAGCTCACCACAGGGACTAGGGTACAATGAGCAGTTCTTC. The whole variable domain, filled in from reference TRBV18 and TRBJ2-1, reads NAGVMQNPRHLVRRRGQEARLRCSPMKGHSHVYWYRQLPEEGLKFMVYLQKENIIDESGMPKERFSAEFPKEGPSILRIQQVVRGDSAAYFCASSPQGLGYNEQFFGPGTRLTVL.

The rearrangement joins TRBV14 to TRBJ2-1; D is possibly TRBD2 (5 bases). Deletions cut 4 bases from V and 3 bases from J, with 10 bases between. The germline gives CDR1 SGHDN, CDR2 FVKESK. The CDR3 totals 14 residues. This CDR3 reads CASSLPGIYNEQFF. In nucleotides, the CDR3 is TGTGCCAGCAGCCTCCCGGGAATCTACAATGAGCAGTTCTTC.

The J gene is TRBJ2-7, the V gene TRBV30, with D tentatively TRBD2 (6 bases). The length of the CDR3 is 12 residues. The V end lost 8 bases, the J end lost 6 bases, and 17 bases lay between the germline ends. Germline V gives CDR1 GTSNPN, CDR2 SVGIG (reference sequence). As DNA, the CDR3 is TGTGCCGGAGGGAGACTAGGCGGCGAGCAGTACTTC. Translation gives CAGGRLGGEQYF.